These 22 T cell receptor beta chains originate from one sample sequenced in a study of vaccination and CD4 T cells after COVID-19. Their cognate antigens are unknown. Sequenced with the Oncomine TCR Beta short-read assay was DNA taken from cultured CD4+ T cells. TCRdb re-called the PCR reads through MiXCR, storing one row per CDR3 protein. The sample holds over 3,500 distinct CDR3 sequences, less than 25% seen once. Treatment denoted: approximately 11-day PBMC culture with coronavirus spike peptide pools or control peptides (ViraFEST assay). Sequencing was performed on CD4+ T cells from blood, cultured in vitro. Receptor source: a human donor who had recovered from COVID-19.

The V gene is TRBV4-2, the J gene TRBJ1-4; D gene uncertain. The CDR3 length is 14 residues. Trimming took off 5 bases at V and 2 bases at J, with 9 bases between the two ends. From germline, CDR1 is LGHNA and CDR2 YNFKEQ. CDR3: CASSELNTNEKLFF. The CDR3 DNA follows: TGTGCCAGCAGCGAACTGAACACTAATGAAAAACTGTTTTTT.

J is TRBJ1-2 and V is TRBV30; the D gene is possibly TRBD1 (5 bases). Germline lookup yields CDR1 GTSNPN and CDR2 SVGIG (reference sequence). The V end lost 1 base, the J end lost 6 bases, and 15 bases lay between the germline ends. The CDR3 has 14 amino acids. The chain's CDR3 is CAWSGGTNRDGYTF. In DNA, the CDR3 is TGTGCCTGGAGTGGAGGGACTAATCGGGATGGCTACACCTTC.

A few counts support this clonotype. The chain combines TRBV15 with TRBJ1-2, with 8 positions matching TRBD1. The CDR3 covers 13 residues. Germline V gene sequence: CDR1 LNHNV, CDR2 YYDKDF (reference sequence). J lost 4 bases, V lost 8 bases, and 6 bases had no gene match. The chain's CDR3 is CATGTGEVYGYTF. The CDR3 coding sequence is TGTGCCACCGGGACAGGAGAGGTCTATGGCTACACCTTC.

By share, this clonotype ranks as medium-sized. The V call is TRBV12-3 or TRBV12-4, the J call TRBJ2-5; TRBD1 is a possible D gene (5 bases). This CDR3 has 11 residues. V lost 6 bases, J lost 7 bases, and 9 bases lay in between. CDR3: CASRNTGTQYF. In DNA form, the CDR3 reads TGTGCCAGCAGAAATACAGGGACCCAGTACTTC.

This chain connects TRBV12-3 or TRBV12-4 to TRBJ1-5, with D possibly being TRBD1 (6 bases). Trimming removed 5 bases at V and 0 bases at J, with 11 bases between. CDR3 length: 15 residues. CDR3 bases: TGTGCCAGCAGTGAACAGGGTCTTAGCAATCAGCCCCAGCATTTT. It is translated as CASSEQGLSNQPQHF.

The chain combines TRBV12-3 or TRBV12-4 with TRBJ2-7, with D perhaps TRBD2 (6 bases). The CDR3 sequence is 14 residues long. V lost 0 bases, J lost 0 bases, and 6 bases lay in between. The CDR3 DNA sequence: TGTGCCAGCAGTTTAGCGGGGGGCTCCTACGAGCAGTACTTC. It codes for CASSLAGGSYEQYF.

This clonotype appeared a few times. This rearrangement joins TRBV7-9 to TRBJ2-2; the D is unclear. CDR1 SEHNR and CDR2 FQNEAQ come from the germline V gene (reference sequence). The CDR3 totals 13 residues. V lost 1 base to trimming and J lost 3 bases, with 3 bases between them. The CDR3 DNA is TGTGCCAGCAGCTTAGGTCACACCGGGGAGCTGTTTTTT. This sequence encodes CASSLGHTGELFF.

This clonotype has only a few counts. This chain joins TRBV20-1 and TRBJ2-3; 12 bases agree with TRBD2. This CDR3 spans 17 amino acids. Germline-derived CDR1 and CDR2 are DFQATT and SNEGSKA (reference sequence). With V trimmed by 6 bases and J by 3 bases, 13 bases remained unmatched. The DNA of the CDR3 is TGCAGTGCCATAGGTCCTAGCGGGGGGGCCGGGACAGATACGCAGTATTTT. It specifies CSAIGPSGGAGTDTQYF.

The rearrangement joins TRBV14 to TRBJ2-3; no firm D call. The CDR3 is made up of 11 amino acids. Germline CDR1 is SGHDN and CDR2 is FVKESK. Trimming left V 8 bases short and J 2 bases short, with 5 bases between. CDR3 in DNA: TGTGCCAGCGGCCTCACAGATACGCAGTATTTT. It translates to CASGLTDTQYF.

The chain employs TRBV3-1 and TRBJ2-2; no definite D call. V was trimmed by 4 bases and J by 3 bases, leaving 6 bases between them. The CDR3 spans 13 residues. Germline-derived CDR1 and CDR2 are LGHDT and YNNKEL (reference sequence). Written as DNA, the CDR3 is TGTGCCAGCAGCCCTCTGGACACCGGGGAGCTGTTTTTT. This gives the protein CASSPLDTGELFF.

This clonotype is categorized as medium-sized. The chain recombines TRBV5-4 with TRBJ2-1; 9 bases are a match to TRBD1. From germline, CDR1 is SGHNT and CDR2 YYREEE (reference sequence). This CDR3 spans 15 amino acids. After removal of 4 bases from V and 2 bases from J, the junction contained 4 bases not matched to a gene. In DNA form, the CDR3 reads TGTGCCAGCAGCCCGGACAGGGGCGCCTACAATGAGCAGTTCTTC. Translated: CASSPDRGAYNEQFF.

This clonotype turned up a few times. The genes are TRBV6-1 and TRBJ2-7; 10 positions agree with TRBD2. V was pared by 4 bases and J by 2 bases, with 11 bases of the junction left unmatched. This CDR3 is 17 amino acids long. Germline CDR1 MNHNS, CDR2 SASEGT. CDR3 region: CASSVSQASGGPYEQYF. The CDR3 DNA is TGTGCCAGCAGTGTAAGTCAGGCTAGCGGGGGACCCTACGAGCAGTACTTC.

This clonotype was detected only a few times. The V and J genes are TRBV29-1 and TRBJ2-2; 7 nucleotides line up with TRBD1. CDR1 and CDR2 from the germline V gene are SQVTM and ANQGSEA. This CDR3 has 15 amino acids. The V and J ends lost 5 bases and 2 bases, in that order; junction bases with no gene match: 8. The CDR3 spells CSVSLGGLNTGELFF. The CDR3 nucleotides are TGCAGCGTTTCTCTAGGGGGCCTAAACACCGGGGAGCTGTTTTTT.

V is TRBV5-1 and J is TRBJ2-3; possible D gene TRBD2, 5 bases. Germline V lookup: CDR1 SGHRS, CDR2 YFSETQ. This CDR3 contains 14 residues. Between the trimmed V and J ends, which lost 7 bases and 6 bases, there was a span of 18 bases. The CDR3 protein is CASLALPEKDTQYF. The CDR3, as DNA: TGCGCCAGCCTAGCCCTTCCGGAAAAGGATACGCAGTATTTT.

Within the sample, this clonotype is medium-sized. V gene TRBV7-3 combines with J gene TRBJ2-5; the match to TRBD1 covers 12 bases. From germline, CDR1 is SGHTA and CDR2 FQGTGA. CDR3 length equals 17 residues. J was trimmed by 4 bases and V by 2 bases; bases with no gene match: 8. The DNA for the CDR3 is TGTGCCAGCAGCTTACGATCCGGGACAGGGGGCGTAGAGACCCAGTACTTC. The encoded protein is CASSLRSGTGGVETQYF.

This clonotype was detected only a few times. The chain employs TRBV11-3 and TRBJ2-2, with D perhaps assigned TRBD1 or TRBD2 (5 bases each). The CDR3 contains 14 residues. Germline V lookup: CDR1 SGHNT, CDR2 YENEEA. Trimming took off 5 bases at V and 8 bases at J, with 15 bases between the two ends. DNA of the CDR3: TGTGCCAGCAGCCTTTCGGCCGGGACGGGGGAGCTGTTTTTT. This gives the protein CASSLSAGTGELFF.

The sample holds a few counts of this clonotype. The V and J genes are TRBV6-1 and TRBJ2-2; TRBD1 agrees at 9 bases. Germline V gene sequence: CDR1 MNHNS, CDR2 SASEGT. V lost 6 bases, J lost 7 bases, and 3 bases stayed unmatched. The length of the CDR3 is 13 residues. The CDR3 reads CASRGTGHGELFF. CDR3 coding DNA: TGTGCCAGCAGAGGGACAGGGCACGGGGAGCTGTTTTTT.

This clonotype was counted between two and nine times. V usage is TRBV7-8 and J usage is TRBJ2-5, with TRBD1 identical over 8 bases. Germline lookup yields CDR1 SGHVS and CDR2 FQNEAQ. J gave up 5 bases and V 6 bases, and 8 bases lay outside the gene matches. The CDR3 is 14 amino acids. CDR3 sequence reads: CASSRSGGGETQYF. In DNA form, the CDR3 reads TGTGCCAGCAGTAGATCAGGGGGCGGGGAGACCCAGTACTTC.

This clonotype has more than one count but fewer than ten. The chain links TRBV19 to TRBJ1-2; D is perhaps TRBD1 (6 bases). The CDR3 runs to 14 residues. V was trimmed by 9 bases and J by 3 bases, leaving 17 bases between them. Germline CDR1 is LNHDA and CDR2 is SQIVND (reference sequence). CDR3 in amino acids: CARKTGSRDYGYTF. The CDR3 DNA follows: TGTGCCAGGAAAACAGGGAGTCGGGACTATGGCTACACCTTC.

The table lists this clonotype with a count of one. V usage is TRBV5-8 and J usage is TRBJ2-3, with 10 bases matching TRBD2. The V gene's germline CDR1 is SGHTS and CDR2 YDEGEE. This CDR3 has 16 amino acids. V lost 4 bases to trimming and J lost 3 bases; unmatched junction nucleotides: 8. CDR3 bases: TGTGCCAGCAGCGGGAGCGGGGGGGCTAGGACAGATACGCAGTATTTT. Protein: CASSGSGGARTDTQYF.

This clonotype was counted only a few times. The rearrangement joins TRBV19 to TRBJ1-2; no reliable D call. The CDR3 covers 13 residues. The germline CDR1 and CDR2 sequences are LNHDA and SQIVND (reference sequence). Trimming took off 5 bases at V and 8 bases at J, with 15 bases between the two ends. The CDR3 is CASSLGWEFGYTF. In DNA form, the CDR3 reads TGTGCCAGTAGTCTCGGATGGGAATTCGGCTACACCTTC.

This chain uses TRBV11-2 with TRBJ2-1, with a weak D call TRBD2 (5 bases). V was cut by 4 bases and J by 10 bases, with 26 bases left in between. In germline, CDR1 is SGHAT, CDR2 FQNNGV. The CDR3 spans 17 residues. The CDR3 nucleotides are TGTGCCAGCAGCTCCCAGCGGACGGGAACGAGATCTCGAGAGCAGTTCTTC. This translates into CASSSQRTGTRSREQFF.